This T cell receptor beta chain originates from a study of blood T cell repertoires in COVID-19. Study information: Sample material is recorded as cDNA or gDNA derived from T cells, B-cell-depleted T cells, or PBMCs.

From germline, CDR1 is GTSNPN and CDR2 SVGIG (reference sequence). V lost 2 bases, J lost 8 bases, and 6 bases stayed unmatched. This CDR3 has 14 residues. Original processing methods: Nucleated cell counts were estimated from reference gene primer amplification. Repertoires were generated with immunoSEQ multiplex PCR, while TCRdb's copy carries only in-frame clones and drops some. V, J and clone size are those of that table, while D and trimming were read from the DNA. The data contain 35,000 to 50,000 clones, 70% to 90% of them singletons. Sequences were obtained from peripheral blood. The V gene is TRBV30, the J gene TRBJ1-4, with TRBD1 matching 9 bases. The receptor was derived from a human donor in a cohort sampled during active COVID-19. CDR3 in amino acids: CAWSTGTGREKLFF. CDR3 coding DNA: TGTGCCTGGAGTACCGGGACAGGGAGGGAAAAACTGTTTTTT.